This paragraph reports one T cell receptor beta chain. Per the germline V gene, CDR1 is LGHNT and CDR2 is FRNRAP. There are 12 residues in the CDR3. The V end was cut by 3 bases, the J end by 6 bases, with 6 bases between. Produced via immunoSEQ multiplex PCR; TCRdb's table is partial and in-frame only. Of tens of thousands of clones listed, approximately 89% are singletons. This record belongs to a study of control samples from healthy donors and cancer patients. This receptor was obtained from a woman aged 40 to 50 with head and neck cancer. The sample comprised PBMCs. The chain has TRBV12-5 and TRBJ2-1; D is uncertain. Here the CDR3 DNA reads TGTGCTAGTGGTTTACAAATCAATGAGCAGTTCTTC. Protein product: CASGLQINEQFF.